The sequence of this T cell receptor (beta chain) was determined in a study of a mutant IDH1 vaccine in newly diagnosed glioma. The wider study: The vaccination schedule gave patients eight doses in weeks 1, 3, 5, 7, 11, 15, 19 and 23. Standard pretreatment was either radiotherapy, temozolomide, or, for most, radiochemotherapy with temozolomide. Study-wide results and caveats: Changes in the top peripheral T cell clonotypes seemingly had no bearing on pseudoprogression.

Germline V gene lookup returns CDR1 LNHDA and CDR2 SQIVND (reference sequence). The CDR3 is 15 residues long. V lost 5 bases to trimming and J lost 1 base, with 14 bases between them. Time point of the sample: week 11, during vaccination. A 20-mer mutant IDH1 peptide at 300 ug was injected subcutaneously with topical imiquimod. Donors' newly diagnosed IDH1-mutant WHO grade 3 or 4 astrocytomas lacked nuclear ATRX. Note on this clone: The antigen remains unidentified.

The data were produced by immunoSEQ multiplex PCR, yet TCRdb's version contains in-frame clones alone and is incomplete. Here the sample spans around 25,000 clones, approximately 80% being singletons. This sample comprised PBMCs, obtained from a glioma patient whose treatment included an IDH1 peptide vaccine. The V gene is TRBV19, the J gene TRBJ1-2; no clear D gene. The receptor comes from a young woman with glioma. The CDR3 region has the DNA TGTGCCAGTAGTCCGGGATTTTCCATTAACTATGGCTACACCTTC. The encoded protein is CASSPGFSINYGYTF.